The 25 T cell receptor beta chains in this list originate from one sample, sequenced in a study of T cells in localized non-small cell lung cancer. The data were produced by immunoSEQ multiplex PCR, yet TCRdb's version contains in-frame clones alone and is incomplete. The sample has 40,000 or so clones, approximately 86% seen once. Sequenced here: peripheral blood, sampled before any cancer treatment. Every receptor here comes from a man between 40 and 70 years old with stage I lung adenocarcinoma.

The chain uses TRBV27 and TRBJ2-1; D remains unclear. Per germline, CDR1 MNHEY and CDR2 SMNVEV (reference sequence). V was pared by 6 bases and J by 1 base, with 4 bases between. The CDR3 is 12 residues long. The CDR3 DNA is TGTGCCAGCAGAAGGTCCTACAATGAGCAGTTCTTC. Translating it yields CASRRSYNEQFF.

The rearrangement joins TRBV28 to TRBJ2-7; D is undetermined. The germline V gene encodes CDR1 MDHEN and CDR2 SYDVKM. V was clipped by 1 base and J by 4 bases, with 14 bases between them. The CDR3 consists of 15 residues. The CDR3 DNA follows: TGTGCCAGCAGTTTATTGGCCGGGTCCGGATACGAGCAGTACTTC. Translated, it gives CASSLLAGSGYEQYF.

This chain uses TRBV7-8 with TRBJ2-1; 11 nucleotides line up with TRBD1. The CDR3 covers 13 residues. CDR1 is SGHVS and CDR2 is FQNEAQ in the germline V gene. Losses at the gene ends were 5 bases for V and 9 bases for J; bases not matched to a gene: 3. The CDR3 loop is CASSPGTGGEQFF. The CDR3 bases are TGTGCCAGCAGCCCCGGGACAGGGGGTGAGCAGTTCTTC. Together with reference TRBV7-8 and TRBJ2-1, the CDR3 gives the full variable domain: GAGVSQSPRYKVAKRGQDVALRCDPISGHVSLFWYQQALGQGPEFLTYFQNEAQLDKSGLPSDRFFAERPEGSVSTLKIQRTQQEDSAVYLCASSPGTGGEQFFGPGTRLTVL.

The chain links TRBV5-1 to TRBJ1-1, with D tentatively TRBD1 (6 bases). This CDR3 spans 15 amino acids. Trimming took 4 bases from V and 7 from J, leaving 20 bases between them. The germline CDR1 and CDR2 sequences are SGHRS and YFSETQ. The CDR3 coding sequence is TGCGCCAGCAGCCCTCTACAAACAGGGATCGGTGAAGCTTTCTTT. Translating it yields CASSPLQTGIGEAFF.

The chain is built from TRBV4-1 and TRBJ2-1; D gene ambiguous. V dropped 1 base and J dropped 1 base, with 11 bases sitting between them. Germline V lookup: CDR1 MGHRA, CDR2 YSYEKL. The CDR3 contains 16 residues. The CDR3 loop reads CASSQVDLVSYNEQFF. The CDR3 nucleotides are TGCGCCAGCAGCCAAGTCGACCTAGTTTCCTACAATGAGCAGTTCTTC.

This rearrangement joins TRBV30 to TRBJ1-1; D possibly corresponds to TRBD1 (6 bases). The CDR3 totals 14 residues. Between the trimmed V and J ends, which lost 0 bases and 6 bases, there was a span of 14 bases. Germline V gene data show CDR1 as GTSNPN and CDR2 as SVGIG (reference sequence). The CDR3 protein is CAWSVGGTGPEAFF. The CDR3, as DNA: TGTGCCTGGAGTGTCGGGGGTACAGGGCCTGAAGCTTTCTTT.

The rearrangement joins TRBV19 to TRBJ2-2, with 7 bases aligning to TRBD2. Germline V gene lookup returns CDR1 LNHDA and CDR2 SQIVND (reference sequence). This CDR3 region has 14 residues. J lost 5 bases, V lost 8 bases, and 8 bases had no gene match. CDR3 bases: TGTGCCAGTCTTTTAACCGGGGGGACCGGGGAGCTGTTTTTT. It encodes CASLLTGGTGELFF.

The chain joins TRBV28 to TRBJ1-4; D call uncertain. From germline, CDR1 is MDHEN and CDR2 SYDVKM. The CDR3 runs to 15 residues. The germline V and J ends were trimmed by 0 bases and 0 bases, with 5 bases remaining between them. The CDR3 sequence: CASSLWGSTNEKLFF. DNA for the CDR3: TGTGCCAGCAGTTTATGGGGATCAACTAATGAAAAACTGTTTTTT.

The chain is built from TRBV7-9 and TRBJ2-6; D not resolved. The V end was cut by 5 bases, the J end by 1 base, with 12 bases between. Germline CDR1 is SEHNR and CDR2 is FQNEAQ (reference sequence). The CDR3 covers 16 residues. CDR3 region: CASSPGWRSGANVLTF. The CDR3 coding sequence is TGTGCCAGCAGCCCCGGGTGGAGATCTGGGGCCAACGTCCTGACTTTC.

The genes are TRBV7-9 and TRBJ1-1; D is undetermined. V lost 5 bases and J lost 1, with 17 bases in between. The germline gives CDR1 SEHNR, CDR2 FQNEAQ (reference sequence). This CDR3 region has 16 residues. CDR3 coding DNA: TGTGCCAGCAGCCATCGAAGGCCAGACCAGAACACTGAAGCTTTCTTT. Translation gives CASSHRRPDQNTEAFF. The complete variable domain, with remaining parts taken from reference TRBV7-9 and TRBJ1-1, reads DTGVSQNPRHKITKRGQNVTFRCDPISEHNRLYWYRQTLGQGPEFLTYFQNEAQLEKSRLLSDRFSAERPKGSFSTLEIQRTEQGDSAMYLCASSHRRPDQNTEAFFGQGTRLTVV.

V usage is TRBV12-5 and J usage is TRBJ2-1; 7 bases map to TRBD1. There are 12 residues in the CDR3. V was pared by 6 bases and J by 8 bases, with 4 bases of the junction left unmatched. CDR1 and CDR2 (germline): LGHNT, FRNRAP. The CDR3 sequence: CASGGTAHEQFF. As DNA, the CDR3 is TGTGCTAGTGGGGGGACAGCCCATGAGCAGTTCTTC.

The chain combines TRBV9 with TRBJ1-1; TRBD1 matches 8 bases. The J segment lost 3 bases and the V segment lost 3 bases, leaving 4 bases of the junction unmatched. The CDR3 has 14 amino acids. Per the germline V gene, CDR1 is SGDLS and CDR2 is YYNGEE. The CDR3 DNA reads as TGTGCCAGCAGCGAACAGGGGGAGGACACTGAAGCTTTCTTT. This gives the protein CASSEQGEDTEAFF.

The chain employs TRBV2 and TRBJ1-3; 10 positions match TRBD1. The V gene's germline CDR1 is SNHLY and CDR2 FYNNEI. V was clipped by 7 bases and J by 0 bases; unmatched bases: 12. The CDR3 is 18 residues long. CDR3 residues: CASTPGRGQGSSGNTIYF. Written as DNA, the CDR3 is TGTGCCAGCACCCCCGGGAGGGGACAGGGGTCCTCTGGAAACACCATATATTTT. The full variable domain, its missing parts supplied by reference TRBV2 and TRBJ1-3, is EPEVTQTPSHQVTQMGQEVILRCVPISNHLYFYWYRQILGQKVEFLVSFYNNEISEKSEIFDDQFSVERPDGSNFTLKIRSTKLEDSAMYFCASTPGRGQGSSGNTIYFGEGSWLTVV.

V and J are TRBV19 and TRBJ1-5; D is unresolved. Germline CDR1 LNHDA, CDR2 SQIVND (reference sequence). The CDR3 extends over 13 amino acids. Deletions cut 4 bases from V and 7 bases from J, with 11 bases between. This chain's CDR3 is CASSTQPGQPQHF. Written as DNA, the CDR3 is TGTGCCAGTAGTACACAGCCGGGGCAGCCCCAGCATTTT.

V gene TRBV10-3 combines with J gene TRBJ2-1; 9 nucleotides align to TRBD2. CDR3 length: 17 residues. Germline CDR1 reads ENHRY; CDR2 reads SYGVKD. V lost 0 bases, J lost 5 bases, and 8 bases stayed unmatched. CDR3: CAISESVASGDNNEQFF. CDR3 nucleotides: TGTGCCATCAGTGAGTCGGTGGCTAGCGGGGACAACAATGAGCAGTTCTTC.

This chain uses TRBV11-2 with TRBJ1-3; D call uncertain. The CDR3 extends over 15 amino acids. V was shortened by 0 bases and J by 0 bases, with 6 bases between the two germline ends. CDR1 is SGHAT and CDR2 is FQNNGV in the germline V gene. The CDR3 DNA follows: TGTGCCAGCAGCTTAGAAGGTTACTCTGGAAACACCATATATTTT. It specifies CASSLEGYSGNTIYF.

The chain joins TRBV14 to TRBJ2-1; 9 bases agree with TRBD2. Germline V gene lookup returns CDR1 SGHDN and CDR2 FVKESK. V trimming: 2 bases; J trimming: 6 bases; junction bases outside the gene matches: 8. The CDR3 spans 16 residues. CDR3 bases: TGTGCCAGCAGCCAACATGCGGGTAGCGGGAGCAATGAGCAGTTCTTC. Translating gives CASSQHAGSGSNEQFF.

The chain recombines TRBV6-6 with TRBJ2-1, with a tentative D call TRBD1 (6 bases). The CDR3 totals 13 residues. Trimming stripped 2 bases from V and 6 bases from J, with 8 bases between. The germline CDR1 and CDR2 sequences are MNHNY and SVGAGI (reference sequence). The CDR3: CASSYIQGNEQFF. In DNA form, the CDR3 reads TGTGCCAGCAGTTACATACAGGGCAATGAGCAGTTCTTC.

This clone has only one observation. The chain employs TRBV28 and TRBJ1-2, with a weak D call TRBD1 (5 bases). Germline V lookup: CDR1 MDHEN, CDR2 SYDVKM. V was shortened by 10 bases and J by 2 bases, with 14 bases between the two germline ends. The CDR3 has 13 amino acids. CDR3 region: CATFSRENYGYTF. The CDR3 DNA is TGTGCCACATTCAGCAGGGAGAACTATGGCTACACCTTC.

The chain carries TRBV2 and TRBJ2-5; D perhaps matches TRBD2 (6 bases). CDR3 size: 13 residues. Germline CDR1 SNHLY, CDR2 FYNNEI. Trimming shortened V by 7 bases and J by 2 bases, and 11 bases separated the two germline ends. CDR3 region: CASTREVQETQYF. The CDR3 DNA is TGTGCCAGCACCAGGGAGGTACAAGAGACCCAGTACTTC.

This clone came up a few times. V gene TRBV30 combines with J gene TRBJ1-3, with TRBD1 identical over 7 bases. Germline CDR1 GTSNPN, CDR2 SVGIG (reference sequence). This CDR3 spans 13 amino acids. V dropped 8 bases and J dropped 4; count of bases not matched to a gene: 8. This CDR3 reads CAATGTVGNTIYF. The CDR3 DNA reads TGTGCCGCAACCGGGACAGTAGGAAACACCATATATTTT.

The gene calls are TRBV27 and TRBJ2-2, with D hard to call. Trimming pared 0 bases from V and 3 bases from J, leaving 14 bases between. Germline assignment: CDR1 MNHEY and CDR2 SMNVEV (reference sequence). The CDR3 is made up of 17 amino acids. The CDR3 DNA sequence: TGTGCCAGCAGTTTATCCTCCGTATTTGGGGACACCGGGGAGCTGTTTTTT. Amino acids: CASSLSSVFGDTGELFF.

The chain joins TRBV6-1 to TRBJ1-3; 7 bases fit TRBD1. After removal of 6 bases from V and 4 bases from J, the junction contained 6 bases not matched to a gene. CDR1 MNHNS and CDR2 SASEGT come from the germline V gene. This CDR3 contains 14 residues. This chain's CDR3 is CASRGRTGGNTIYF. The CDR3 DNA follows: TGTGCCAGCAGAGGTAGGACAGGAGGAAACACCATATATTTT.

The rearrangement uses TRBV5-1 and TRBJ2-2, with a tentative D call TRBD1 (6 bases). Germline CDR1 is SGHRS and CDR2 is YFSETQ. This CDR3 has 15 amino acids. V was pared by 4 bases and J by 0 bases, with 10 bases between. The CDR3 sequence is CASSPGVTNTGELFF. CDR3 nucleotides: TGCGCCAGCAGCCCAGGGGTCACGAACACCGGGGAGCTGTTTTTT.

Only a few counts were recorded for this clone. The chain carries TRBV5-1 and TRBJ2-7; possible D gene TRBD2, 5 bases. CDR1 is SGHRS, CDR2 YFSETQ, per germline. V lost 1 base to trimming and J lost 6 bases, with 20 bases between them. The CDR3 is made up of 16 amino acids. The CDR3 DNA reads as TGCGCCAGCAGCTTGCAGGTTGAGGGCTCTAATTGCGAGCAGTACTTC. Amino acids: CASSLQVEGSNCEQYF.